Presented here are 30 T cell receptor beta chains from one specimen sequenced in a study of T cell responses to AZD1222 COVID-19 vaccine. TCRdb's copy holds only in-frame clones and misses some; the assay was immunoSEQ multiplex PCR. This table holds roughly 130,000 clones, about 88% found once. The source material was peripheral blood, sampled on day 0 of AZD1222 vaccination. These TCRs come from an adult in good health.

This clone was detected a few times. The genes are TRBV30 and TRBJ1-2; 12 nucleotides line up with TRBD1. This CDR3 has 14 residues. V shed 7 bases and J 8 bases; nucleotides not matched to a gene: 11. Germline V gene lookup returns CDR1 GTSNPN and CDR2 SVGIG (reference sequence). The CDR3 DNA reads TGTGCCTCTAGGGGACAGGGGGCGCGAGAAGGCTACACCTTC. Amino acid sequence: CASRGQGAREGYTF.

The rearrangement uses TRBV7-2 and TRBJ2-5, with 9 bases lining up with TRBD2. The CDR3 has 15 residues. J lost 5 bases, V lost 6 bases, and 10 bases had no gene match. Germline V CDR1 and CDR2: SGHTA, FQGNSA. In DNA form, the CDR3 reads TGTGCCAGCAGTTCGGCCGGTCTAGCGGGGGAGACCCAGTACTTC. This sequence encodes CASSSAGLAGETQYF. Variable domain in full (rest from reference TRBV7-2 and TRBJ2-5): GAGVSQSPSNKVTEKGKDVELRCDPISGHTALYWYRQSLGQGLEFLIYFQGNSAPDKSGLPSDRFSAERTGGSVSTLTIQRTQQEDSAVYLCASSSAGLAGETQYFGPGTRLLVL.

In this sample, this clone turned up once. The CDR3 coding sequence is TGTGCCAGCAGTTTATTAGGGACAGGATTGTATCAGCCCCAGCATTTT. Residues: CASSLLGTGLYQPQHF. J is TRBJ1-5 and V is TRBV27, with 8 bases aligning to TRBD1. Germline V gene sequence: CDR1 MNHEY, CDR2 SMNVEV (reference sequence). The CDR3 is 16 residues long. V lost 1 base to trimming and J lost 5 bases; unmatched junction nucleotides: 7.

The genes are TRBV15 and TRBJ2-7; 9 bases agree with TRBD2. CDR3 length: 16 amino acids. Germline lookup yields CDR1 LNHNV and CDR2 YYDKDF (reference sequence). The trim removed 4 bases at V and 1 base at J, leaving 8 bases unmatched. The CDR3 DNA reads TGTGCCACCAGCAACCCTTTAGCGGGAGTTTCCTACGAGCAGTACTTC. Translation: CATSNPLAGVSYEQYF.

The CDR3 bases are TGTGCCAGCAGCGTGGACGTACCTACGCAGTATTTT. Translation gives CASSVDVPTQYF. The V and J genes are TRBV7-9 and TRBJ2-3; D call uncertain. Germline CDR1 reads SEHNR; CDR2 reads FQNEAQ (reference sequence). V was trimmed by 5 bases and J by 8 bases, leaving 11 bases between them. The CDR3 consists of 12 residues.

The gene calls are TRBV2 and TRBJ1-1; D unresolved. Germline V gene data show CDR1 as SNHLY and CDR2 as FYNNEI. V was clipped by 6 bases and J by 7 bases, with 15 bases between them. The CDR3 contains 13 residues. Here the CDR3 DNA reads TGTGCCAGCAGATTAGGGCGGCAGAGTGAAGCTTTCTTT. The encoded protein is CASRLGRQSEAFF.

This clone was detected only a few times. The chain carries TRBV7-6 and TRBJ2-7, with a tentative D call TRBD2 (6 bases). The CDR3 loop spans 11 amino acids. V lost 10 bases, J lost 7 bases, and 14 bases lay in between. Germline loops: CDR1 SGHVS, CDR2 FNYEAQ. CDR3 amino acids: CANAYGGEQYF. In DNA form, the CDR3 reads TGTGCCAACGCGTATGGGGGGGAGCAGTACTTC.

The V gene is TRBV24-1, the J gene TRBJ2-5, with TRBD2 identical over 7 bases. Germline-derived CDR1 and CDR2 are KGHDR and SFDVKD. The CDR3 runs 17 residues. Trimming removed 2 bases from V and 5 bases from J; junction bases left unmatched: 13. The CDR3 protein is CATSDSKDWGGLETQYF. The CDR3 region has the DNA TGTGCCACCAGTGATTCCAAGGACTGGGGGGGTTTGGAGACCCAGTACTTC.

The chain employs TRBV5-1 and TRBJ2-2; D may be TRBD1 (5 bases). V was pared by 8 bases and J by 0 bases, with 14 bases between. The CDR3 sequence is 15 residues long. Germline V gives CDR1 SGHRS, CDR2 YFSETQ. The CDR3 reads CASNDRSSNTGELFF. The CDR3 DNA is TGCGCCAGTAACGACAGAAGTTCGAACACCGGGGAGCTGTTTTTT.

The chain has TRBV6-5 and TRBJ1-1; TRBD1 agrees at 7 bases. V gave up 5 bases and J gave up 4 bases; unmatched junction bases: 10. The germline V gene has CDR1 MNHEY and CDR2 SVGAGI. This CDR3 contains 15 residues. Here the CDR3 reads CASSPHRTGSTEAFF. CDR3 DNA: TGTGCCAGCAGTCCCCATCGGACAGGATCCACTGAAGCTTTCTTT.

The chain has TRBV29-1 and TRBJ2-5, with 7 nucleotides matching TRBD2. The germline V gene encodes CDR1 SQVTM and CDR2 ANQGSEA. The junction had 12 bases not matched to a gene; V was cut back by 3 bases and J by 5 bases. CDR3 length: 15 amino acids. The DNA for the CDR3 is TGCAGCGTTGACGTTGGCGGGAGTGGGGCGGAGACCCAGTACTTC. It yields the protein CSVDVGGSGAETQYF.

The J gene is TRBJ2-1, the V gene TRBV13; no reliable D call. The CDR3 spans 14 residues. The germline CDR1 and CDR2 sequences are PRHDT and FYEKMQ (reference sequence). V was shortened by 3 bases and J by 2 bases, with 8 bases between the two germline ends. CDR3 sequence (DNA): TGTGCCAGCAGCTTGATCATGGCCTACAATGAGCAGTTCTTC. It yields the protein CASSLIMAYNEQFF.

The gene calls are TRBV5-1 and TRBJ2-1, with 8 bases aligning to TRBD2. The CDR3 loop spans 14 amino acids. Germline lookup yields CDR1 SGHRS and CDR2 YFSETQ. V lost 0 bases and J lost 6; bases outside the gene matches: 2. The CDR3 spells CASSLAAGVNEQFF. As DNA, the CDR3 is TGCGCCAGCAGCTTGGCAGCGGGAGTCAATGAGCAGTTCTTC.

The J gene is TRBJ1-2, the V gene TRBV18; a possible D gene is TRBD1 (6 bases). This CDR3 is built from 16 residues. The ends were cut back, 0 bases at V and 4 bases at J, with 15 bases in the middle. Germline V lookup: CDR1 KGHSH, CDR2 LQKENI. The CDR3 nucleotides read TGTGCCAGCTCACCACCGGGGAAGGGGGATAGCTATGGCTACACCTTC. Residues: CASSPPGKGDSYGYTF.

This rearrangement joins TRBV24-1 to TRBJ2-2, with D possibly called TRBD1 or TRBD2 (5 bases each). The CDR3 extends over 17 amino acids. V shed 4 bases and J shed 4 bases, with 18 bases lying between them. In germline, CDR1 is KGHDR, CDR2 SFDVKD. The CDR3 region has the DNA TGTGCCACCAGTGACCGGGACCCGGGCGGTCCCACCGGGGAGCTGTTTTTT. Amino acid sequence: CATSDRDPGGPTGELFF.

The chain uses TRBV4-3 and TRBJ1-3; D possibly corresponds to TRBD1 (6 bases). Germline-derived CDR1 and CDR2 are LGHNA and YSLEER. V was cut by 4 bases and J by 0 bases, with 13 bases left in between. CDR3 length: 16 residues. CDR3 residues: CASSRDKDSSGNTIYF. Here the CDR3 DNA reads TGCGCCAGCAGCCGCGACAAGGACAGCTCTGGAAACACCATATATTTT.

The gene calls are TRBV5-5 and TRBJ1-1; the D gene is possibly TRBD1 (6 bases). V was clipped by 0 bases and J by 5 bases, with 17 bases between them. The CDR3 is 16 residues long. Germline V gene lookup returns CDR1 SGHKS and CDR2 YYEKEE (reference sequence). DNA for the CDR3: TGTGCCAGCAGCTTGGAAGCCCCGGGGGCGAGGACTGAAGCTTTCTTT. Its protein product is CASSLEAPGARTEAFF.

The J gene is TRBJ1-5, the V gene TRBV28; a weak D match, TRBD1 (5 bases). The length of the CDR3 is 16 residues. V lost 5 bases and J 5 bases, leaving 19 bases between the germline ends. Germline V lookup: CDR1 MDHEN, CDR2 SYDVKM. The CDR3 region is CASSQSWGGADQPQHF. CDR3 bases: TGTGCCAGCAGTCAATCGTGGGGCGGGGCAGATCAGCCCCAGCATTTT.

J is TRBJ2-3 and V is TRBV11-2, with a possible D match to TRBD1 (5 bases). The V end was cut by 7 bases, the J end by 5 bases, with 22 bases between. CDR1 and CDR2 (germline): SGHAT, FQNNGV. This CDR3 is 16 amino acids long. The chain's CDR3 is CASTQGPDPRRDTQYF. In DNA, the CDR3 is TGTGCCAGCACCCAGGGTCCGGACCCGCGTCGAGATACGCAGTATTTT.

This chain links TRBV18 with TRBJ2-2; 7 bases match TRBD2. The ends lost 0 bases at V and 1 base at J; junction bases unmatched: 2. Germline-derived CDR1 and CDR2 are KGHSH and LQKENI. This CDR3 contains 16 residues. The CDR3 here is CASSPPASGNTGELFF. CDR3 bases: TGTGCCAGCTCACCACCGGCTAGCGGGAACACCGGGGAGCTGTTTTTT.

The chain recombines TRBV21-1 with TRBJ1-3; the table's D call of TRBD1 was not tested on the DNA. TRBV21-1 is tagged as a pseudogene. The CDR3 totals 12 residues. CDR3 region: CASQWSGNTIYF. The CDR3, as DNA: TGTGCCAGCCAGTGGTCTGGAAACACCATATATTTT.

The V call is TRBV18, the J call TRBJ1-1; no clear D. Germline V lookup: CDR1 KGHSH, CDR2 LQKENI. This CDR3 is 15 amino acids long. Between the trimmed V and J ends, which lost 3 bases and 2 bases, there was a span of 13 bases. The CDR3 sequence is CASSPPNNFNTEAFF. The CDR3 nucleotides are TGTGCCAGCTCACCTCCCAATAACTTCAACACTGAAGCTTTCTTT.

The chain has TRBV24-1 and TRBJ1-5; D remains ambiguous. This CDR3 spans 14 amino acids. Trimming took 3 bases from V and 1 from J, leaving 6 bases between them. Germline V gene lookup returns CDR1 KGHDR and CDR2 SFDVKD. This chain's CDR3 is CATSDTVSNQPQHF. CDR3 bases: TGTGCCACCAGTGATACAGTGAGCAATCAGCCCCAGCATTTT.

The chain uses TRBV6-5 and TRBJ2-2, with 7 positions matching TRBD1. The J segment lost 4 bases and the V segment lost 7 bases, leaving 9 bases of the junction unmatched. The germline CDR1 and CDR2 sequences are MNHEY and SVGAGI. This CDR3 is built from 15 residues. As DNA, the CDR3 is TGTGCCAGCACCGAAAGGCCAGGGGGCACCGGGGAGCTGTTTTTT. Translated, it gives CASTERPGGTGELFF.

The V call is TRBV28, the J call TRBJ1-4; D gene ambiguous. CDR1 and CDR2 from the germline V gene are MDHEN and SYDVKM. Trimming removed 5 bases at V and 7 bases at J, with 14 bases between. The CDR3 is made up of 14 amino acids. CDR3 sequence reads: CASSAPSYVEKLFF. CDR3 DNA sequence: TGTGCCAGCAGTGCTCCCTCATACGTTGAAAAACTGTTTTTT.

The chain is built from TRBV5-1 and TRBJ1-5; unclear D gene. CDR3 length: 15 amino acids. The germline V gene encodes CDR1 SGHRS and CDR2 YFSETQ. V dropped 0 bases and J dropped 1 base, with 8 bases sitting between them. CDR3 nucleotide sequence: TGCGCCAGCAGCTTGGAAGGGAGAAGCAATCAGCCCCAGCATTTT. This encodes CASSLEGRSNQPQHF.

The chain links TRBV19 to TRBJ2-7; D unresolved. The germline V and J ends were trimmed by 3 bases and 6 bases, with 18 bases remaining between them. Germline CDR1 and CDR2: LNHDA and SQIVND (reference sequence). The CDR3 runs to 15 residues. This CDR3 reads CASSIIKAASSEQYF. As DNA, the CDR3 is TGTGCCAGTAGTATTATTAAGGCGGCATCGAGCGAGCAGTACTTC.

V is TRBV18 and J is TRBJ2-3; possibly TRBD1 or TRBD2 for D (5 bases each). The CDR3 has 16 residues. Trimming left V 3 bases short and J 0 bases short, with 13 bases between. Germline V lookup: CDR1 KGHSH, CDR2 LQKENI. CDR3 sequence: CASSPQGRRSTDTQYF. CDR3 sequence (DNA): TGTGCCAGCTCACCTCAGGGACGGCGAAGCACAGATACGCAGTATTTT.

The CDR3 here is CASSLIPGQGFNTGELFF. CDR3 nucleotides: TGCGCCAGCAGCCTCATTCCGGGACAGGGGTTTAACACCGGGGAGCTGTTTTTT. The V and J genes are TRBV5-1 and TRBJ2-2; the match to TRBD1 covers 10 bases. There are 18 residues in the CDR3. Per germline, CDR1 SGHRS and CDR2 YFSETQ. V dropped 4 bases and J dropped 2; count of bases not matched to a gene: 11.

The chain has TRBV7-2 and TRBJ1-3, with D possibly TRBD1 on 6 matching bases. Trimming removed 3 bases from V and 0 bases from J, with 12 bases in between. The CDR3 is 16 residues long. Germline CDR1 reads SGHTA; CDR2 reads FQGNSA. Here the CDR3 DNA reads TGTGCCAGCAGCTTGACCGGGACAAACTCTGGAAACACCATATATTTT. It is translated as CASSLTGTNSGNTIYF.